A selection of T cell receptor beta chains follows, all from one sample in a study of shared clonotypes between healthy human individuals. TCRdb keeps only in-frame clones here, not all; method: immunoSEQ multiplex PCR. This sample has some 490,000 clones, with more than 65% found just once. The sequenced material came from PBMCs. All receptors come from a middle-aged woman in good health. Some clones in this sample may be carry-over from other donors' samples. The CDR3 runs from the conserved cysteine through the conserved F or W. Fields, in order: clone size, V gene, J gene, D gene, CDR3 length, CDR3 protein, CDR3 DNA. D genes are given only for firm matches. The listing skips clone size in some rows; elsewhere it reads once, few, many or a size class.

size: many
V: TRBV7-9
J: TRBJ2-7
D: -
length: 15
CDR3: CASSLSGLQFYEQYF
DNA: TGTGCCAGCAGCTTATCCGGATTACAATTCTACGAGCAGTACTTC

size: -
V: TRBV19
J: TRBJ2-1
D: TRBD2
length: 16
CDR3: CASTTPGLAVANEQFF
DNA: TGCGCCAGTACCACGCCGGGACTAGCGGTGGCCAATGAGCAGTTCTTC

size: -
V: TRBV5-1
J: TRBJ2-7
D: -
length: 16
CDR3: CASSLGGSGREHEQYF
DNA: TGCGCCAGCAGCTTGGGGGGCTCGGGCCGTGAGCACGAGCAGTACTTC

size: -
V: TRBV7-2
J: TRBJ2-1
D: -
length: 15
CDR3: CASSLWGQASDEQFF
DNA: TGTGCCAGCAGCTTATGGGGCCAGGCAAGCGATGAGCAGTTCTTC

size: -
V: TRBV20-1
J: TRBJ2-3
D: -
length: 9
CDR3: CSASDTQYF
DNA: TGCAGTGCGTCAGATACGCAGTATTTT

size: few
V: TRBV11-2
J: TRBJ1-4
D: -
length: 13
CDR3: CASSRQIYEKLFF
DNA: TGTGCCAGCAGCCGACAGATCTATGAAAAACTGTTTTTT

size: -
V: TRBV6-1
J: TRBJ2-5
D: -
length: 11
CDR3: CASSEDGTQYF
DNA: TGTGCCAGCAGTGAAGATGGGACCCAGTACTTC

size: -
V: TRBV2
J: TRBJ2-7
D: TRBD2
length: 15
CDR3: CASSPGTSASYEQYF
DNA: TGTGCCAGCAGCCCCGGGACTAGCGCCTCCTACGAGCAGTACTTC

size: -
V: TRBV7-9
J: TRBJ2-7
D: -
length: 13
CDR3: CASSLGLSYEQYF
DNA: TGTGCCAGCAGCTTAGGCCTCTCCTACGAGCAGTACTTC

size: -
V: TRBV7-9
J: TRBJ1-1
D: -
length: 13
CDR3: CASSLVGETEAFF
DNA: TGTGCCAGCAGCTTAGTCGGTGAGACTGAAGCTTTCTTT

size: few
V: TRBV11-2
J: TRBJ1-2
D: TRBD1
length: 14
CDR3: CASSLQGATEGYTF
DNA: TGTGCCAGCAGCTTACAGGGGGCCACGGAGGGCTACACCTTC

size: -
V: TRBV7-2
J: TRBJ1-4
D: -
length: 12
CDR3: CASSLMREKLFF
DNA: TGTGCCAGCAGCTTAATGCGTGAAAAACTGTTTTTT

size: once
V: TRBV27
J: TRBJ2-7
D: TRBD2
length: 15
CDR3: CASSPRLAGVGEQYF
DNA: TGTGCCAGCAGTCCACGACTAGCGGGAGTAGGCGAGCAGTACTTC

size: -
V: TRBV6-1
J: TRBJ2-7
D: -
length: 12
CDR3: CASTFWEYEQYF
DNA: TGTGCCAGCACCTTTTGGGAATACGAGCAGTACTTC

size: -
V: TRBV7-9
J: TRBJ1-1
D: -
length: 12
CDR3: CASSLSDTEAFF
DNA: TGTGCCAGCAGCTTATCGGACACTGAAGCTTTCTTT

size: -
V: TRBV5-4
J: TRBJ2-7
D: TRBD2
length: 15
CDR3: CASSLGSSGSYEQYF
DNA: TGTGCCAGCAGCTTGGGGTCTAGCGGGTCCTACGAGCAGTACTTC

size: -
V: TRBV18
J: TRBJ2-1
D: TRBD2
length: 16
CDR3: CASSPEAGGYYNEQFF
DNA: TGTGCCAGCTCACCAGAAGCGGGAGGGTACTACAATGAGCAGTTCTTC

size: -
V: TRBV20-1
J: TRBJ1-2
D: -
length: 10
CDR3: CSATDNGYTF
DNA: TGCAGTGCTACTGACAATGGCTACACCTTC

size: -
V: TRBV4-3
J: TRBJ1-3
D: -
length: 15
CDR3: CASSQDRVNANTIYF
DNA: TGCGCCAGCAGCCAAGATCGCGTCAATGCGAACACCATATATTTT

size: few
V: TRBV9
J: TRBJ2-5
D: TRBD2
length: 15
CDR3: CASSGGLAVRETQYF
DNA: TGTGCCAGCAGCGGGGGACTAGCGGTCCGGGAGACCCAGTACTTC

size: -
V: TRBV9
J: TRBJ2-3
D: TRBD2
length: 15
CDR3: CASSVKAGGGDTQYF
DNA: TGTGCCAGCAGCGTAAAGGCGGGAGGAGGGGATACGCAGTATTTT

size: -
V: TRBV10-3
J: TRBJ1-5
D: -
length: 14
CDR3: CAISENYSNQPQHF
DNA: TGTGCCATCAGTGAGAACTATAGCAATCAGCCCCAGCATTTT

size: -
V: TRBV7-2
J: TRBJ2-7
D: -
length: 16
CDR3: CASSPVGGGASYEQYF
DNA: TGTGCCAGCAGCCCGGTCGGTGGGGGCGCATCCTACGAGCAGTACTTC

size: -
V: TRBV5-1
J: TRBJ1-4
D: -
length: 14
CDR3: CASKKDSSNEKLFF
DNA: TGCGCCAGCAAGAAGGACAGTAGTAATGAAAAACTGTTTTTT

size: -
V: TRBV7-2
J: TRBJ2-2
D: TRBD1
length: 16
CDR3: CASSPAGGALTGELFF
DNA: TGTGCCAGCAGCCCGGCAGGGGGCGCTCTCACCGGGGAGCTGTTTTTT

size: once
V: TRBV19
J: TRBJ2-2
D: TRBD2
length: 14
CDR3: CASSTQRGTGELFF
DNA: TGTGCCAGTAGTACCCAGCGGGGAACCGGGGAGCTGTTTTTT

size: -
V: TRBV18
J: TRBJ2-1
D: -
length: 14
CDR3: CASSRETSHNEQFF
DNA: TGTGCCAGCTCACGAGAGACTAGTCACAATGAGCAGTTCTTC

size: -
V: TRBV27
J: TRBJ2-2
D: -
length: 15
CDR3: CASSVRAAGTGELFF
DNA: TGTGCCAGCTCTGTGCGGGCAGCAGGCACCGGGGAGCTGTTTTTT

size: -
V: TRBV7-3
J: TRBJ2-7
D: -
length: 16
CDR3: CASSFPTAGSRNEQYF
DNA: TGTGCCAGCAGCTTCCCGACGGCAGGAAGTCGGAACGAGCAGTACTTC

size: -
V: TRBV19
J: TRBJ2-6
D: -
length: 17
CDR3: CASSPSPGSSGANVLTF
DNA: TGTGCCAGTAGCCCATCCCCCGGGAGCTCTGGGGCCAACGTCCTGACTTTC

size: -
V: TRBV4-1
J: TRBJ2-5
D: -
length: 15
CDR3: CASSQVGGPQETQYF
DNA: TGCGCCAGCAGCCAAGTCGGGGGTCCCCAAGAGACCCAGTACTTC

size: -
V: TRBV5-1
J: TRBJ2-5
D: -
length: 13
CDR3: CASRSQGQETQYF
DNA: TGCGCCAGCAGATCACAGGGACAAGAGACCCAGTACTTC